The clone carrying this TCR beta chain was detected ten times or more. Its antigen is as yet unknown. The sample originates from a study of T cells in Graves' hyperthyroidism and ophthalmopathy. Study outcomes and limitations: Also found in blood were most expanded thyroid clonotypes above 0.001.

CDR1 is MNHEY, CDR2 SVGAGI, per germline. CDR3 length: 15 amino acids. The trim removed 7 bases at V and 2 bases at J, leaving 4 bases unmatched. Ophthalmopathy patients all had a Clinical Activity Score of at least 3, a NOSPECS grade of at least 4 and disease under 3 months old. Uncontrolled infections, other autoimmune diseases, pregnancy or lactation led to exclusion of patients. The authors obtained PBMCs from 9 to 10 ml of fresh peripheral blood. RNA transcripts provided the source from which TCR beta CDR3 regions were amplified. During a first-round RT-PCR of the TCR CDR3, the HTBI primer set was used. From the multiplex PCR reads, TCRdb called clonotypes with MiXCR, one entry per CDR3 protein. The data contain more than 450,000 distinct CDR3 sequences, just under 20% of them seen just once; the ten biggest clones take up roughly 50%.

V is TRBV6-5 and J is TRBJ1-5; TRBD1 aligns across 11 bases. This TCR was sampled from a man between 40 and 49 years old with Graves' ophthalmopathy. The sample consisted of blood. CDR3 DNA sequence: TGTGCCAGCAAGGACAGGGGGCTTGGCAATCAGCCCCAGCATTTT. Its protein product is CASKDRGLGNQPQHF.